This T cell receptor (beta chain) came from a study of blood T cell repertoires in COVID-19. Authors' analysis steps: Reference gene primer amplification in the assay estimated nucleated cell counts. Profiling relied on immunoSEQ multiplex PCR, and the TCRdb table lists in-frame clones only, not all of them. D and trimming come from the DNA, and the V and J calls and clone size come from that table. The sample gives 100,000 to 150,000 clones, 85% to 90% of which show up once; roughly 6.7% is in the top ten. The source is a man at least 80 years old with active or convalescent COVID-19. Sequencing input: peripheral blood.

Here the CDR3 reads CASSLGTSGRLTDTQYF. CDR3 nucleotide sequence: TGTGCCAGCAGTCTAGGGACTAGCGGGAGGTTAACAGATACGCAGTATTTT. This sequence joins TRBV27 and TRBJ2-3; 15 bases line up with TRBD2. Germline values: CDR1 MNHEY, CDR2 SMNVEV (reference sequence). The CDR3 loop spans 17 amino acids. V was clipped by 5 bases and J by 3 bases; unmatched bases: 6.